This entry lists 15 T cell receptor beta chains sequenced from one sample in a study of blood T cell repertoires in COVID-19. Assay used: immunoSEQ multiplex PCR; TCRdb lists only in-frame clones, some missing. The repertoire has about 56,000 clones, about 85% of them found once; the top ten carry about an eighth. Sequenced input: peripheral blood. Receptor source: an elderly woman with acute or convalescent COVID-19.

This chain links TRBV24-1 with TRBJ1-2, with TRBD1 matching over 8 bases. The CDR3 length is 15 residues. Germline V gives CDR1 KGHDR, CDR2 SFDVKD. V dropped 4 bases and J dropped 4; count of bases not matched to a gene: 7. The CDR3 spells CATSEADRGSYGYTF. DNA for the CDR3: TGTGCCACCAGTGAGGCCGACAGGGGAAGCTATGGCTACACCTTC.

This chain uses TRBV3-1 (or the pseudogene TRBV3-2) with TRBJ2-2; 7 nucleotides line up with TRBD2. The germline CDR1 and CDR2 sequences are LGHDT and YNNKEL (reference sequence). This CDR3 contains 14 residues. The J segment lost 5 bases and the V segment lost 4 bases, leaving 4 bases of the junction unmatched. This chain's CDR3 is CASSLERGTGELFF. The CDR3, as DNA: TGTGCCAGCAGCCTCGAGCGGGGAACCGGGGAGCTGTTTTTT.

The CDR3: CATSEGPIQPPSYEQYF. DNA of the CDR3: TGTGCCACCAGTGAGGGCCCGATACAGCCACCCTCCTACGAGCAGTACTTC. The chain joins TRBV24-1 to TRBJ2-7; D not certain. CDR3 size: 17 residues. V lost 4 bases to trimming and J lost 0 bases, with 18 bases between them. Germline V gene lookup returns CDR1 KGHDR and CDR2 SFDVKD.

This clone was seen only once. The V gene is TRBV3-1 (or the pseudogene TRBV3-2), the J gene TRBJ2-7; TRBD1 aligns across 9 bases. The V gene end was trimmed by 0 bases and the J gene end by 2 bases; junction bases not matched to a gene: 2. The CDR3 covers 15 residues. Germline V gene data show CDR1 as LGHDT and CDR2 as YNNKEL (reference sequence). The CDR3 loop reads CASSQEWTGAYEQYF. CDR3 coding DNA: TGTGCCAGCAGCCAAGAATGGACAGGGGCCTACGAGCAGTACTTC.

The chain recombines TRBV5-4 with TRBJ1-1; 10 positions agree with TRBD1. Germline-derived CDR1 and CDR2 are SGHNT and YYREEE (reference sequence). The CDR3 runs 14 residues. Germline trimming cut 3 bases from V and 5 bases from J; bases unmatched to any gene: 4. CDR3 in amino acids: CASSYGQGGTEAFF. In DNA form, the CDR3 reads TGTGCCAGCAGCTATGGACAGGGGGGGACTGAAGCTTTCTTT. Full variable domain (remainder filled in from reference TRBV5-4 and TRBJ1-1): ETGVTQSPTHLIKTRGQQVTLRCSSQSGHNTVSWYQQALGQGPQFIFQYYREEENGRGNFPPRFSGLQFPNYSSELNVNALELDDSALYLCASSYGQGGTEAFFGQGTRLTVV.

The chain recombines TRBV6-5 with TRBJ1-6; possibly TRBD1 for D (5 bases). V shed 3 bases and J shed 5 bases, with 11 bases lying between them. CDR1 and CDR2 from the germline V gene are MNHEY and SVGAGI. The CDR3 sequence is 15 residues long. CDR3 sequence (DNA): TGTGCCAGCAGTTATCGGGGGGGAGATAATTCACCCCTCCACTTT. This codes for CASSYRGGDNSPLHF.

V usage is TRBV11-2 and J usage is TRBJ2-5, with TRBD1 as a possible D gene (5 bases). The germline CDR1 and CDR2 sequences are SGHAT and FQNNGV. CDR3 size: 14 residues. The V end was cut by 5 bases, the J end by 2 bases, with 12 bases between. DNA for the CDR3: TGTGCCAGCAGCCCGATGGACAATCAAGAGACCCAGTACTTC. Its protein product is CASSPMDNQETQYF.

This clone was detected once. The J gene is TRBJ2-3, the V gene TRBV10-3, with 8 nucleotides matching TRBD1. V shed 8 bases, J shed 0 bases, and the junction held 7 bases outside the gene matches. Germline CDR1 reads ENHRY; CDR2 reads SYGVKD. CDR3 size: 15 residues. CDR3 sequence: CAIGSTGASTDTQYF. The CDR3 DNA reads TGTGCCATCGGATCGACAGGGGCAAGCACAGATACGCAGTATTTT.

V usage is TRBV5-1 and J usage is TRBJ2-5; 10 bases map to TRBD1. In germline, CDR1 is SGHRS, CDR2 YFSETQ. V trimming: 4 bases; J trimming: 5 bases; junction bases outside the gene matches: 8. This CDR3 region has 15 residues. CDR3 in amino acids: CASSAGTGEAETQYF. CDR3 bases: TGCGCCAGCAGCGCCGGGACAGGGGAAGCGGAGACCCAGTACTTC.

The rearrangement links TRBV7-9 to TRBJ2-2; 7 bases agree with TRBD2. The CDR3 is 16 amino acids. Trimming removed 4 bases from V and 5 bases from J; junction bases left unmatched: 10. The germline CDR1 and CDR2 sequences are SEHNR and FQNEAQ (reference sequence). CDR3: CASSSLGLAVTGELFF. CDR3 nucleotides: TGTGCCAGCAGCTCCCTGGGGCTAGCGGTTACCGGGGAGCTGTTTTTT. The variable domain in full, completed from reference TRBV7-9 and TRBJ2-2, reads DTGVSQNPRHKITKRGQNVTFRCDPISEHNRLYWYRQTLGQGPEFLTYFQNEAQLEKSRLLSDRFSAERPKGSFSTLEIQRTEQGDSAMYLCASSSLGLAVTGELFFGEGSRLTVL.

This clone was seen a handful of times. The genes are TRBV28 and TRBJ1-2; maybe TRBD1 (5 bases). Germline assignment: CDR1 MDHEN and CDR2 SYDVKM. CDR3 size: 13 residues. The V gene lost 3 bases and the J gene lost 4 bases, with 9 bases spanning the gap. CDR3 nucleotides: TGTGCCAGCAGTTTCGGGCAGGGCTATGGCTACACCTTC. Translating gives CASSFGQGYGYTF.

V and J are TRBV10-3 and TRBJ1-5; 8 nucleotides line up with TRBD1. Germline CDR1 ENHRY, CDR2 SYGVKD. This CDR3 is built from 13 residues. Unmatched junction bases numbered 2, after V lost 5 bases and J lost 5 bases. The chain's CDR3 is CAISLQGDQPQHF. The CDR3 DNA is TGTGCCATCAGTTTACAGGGGGATCAGCCCCAGCATTTT.

The chain combines TRBV7-9 with TRBJ1-4, with D perhaps matching TRBD1 (5 bases). CDR1 and CDR2 (germline): SEHNR, FQNEAQ (reference sequence). The CDR3 is made up of 15 amino acids. The ends were cut back, 5 bases at V and 3 bases at J, with 13 bases in the middle. Written as DNA, the CDR3 is TGTGCCAGCAGCGTACGACAGCCGGCTAATGAAAAACTGTTTTTT. Translating it yields CASSVRQPANEKLFF.

The chain combines TRBV5-5 with TRBJ2-1; 11 nucleotides align to TRBD2. This CDR3 is 15 amino acids long. V shed 2 bases, J shed 2 bases, and the junction held 0 bases outside the gene matches. Germline V CDR1 and CDR2: SGHKS, YYEKEE (reference sequence). The CDR3 sequence is CASSLLAGAYNEQFF. The CDR3, as DNA: TGTGCCAGCAGCTTACTAGCGGGAGCCTACAATGAGCAGTTCTTC.

This chain links TRBV29-1 with TRBJ2-2; D is unclear. V was cut by 5 bases and J by 0 bases, with 4 bases left in between. The CDR3 has 12 residues. CDR1 and CDR2 (germline): SQVTM, ANQGSEA. Here the CDR3 DNA reads TGCAGCGTTTTAGCGAACACCGGGGAGCTGTTTTTT. This gives the protein CSVLANTGELFF.